This T cell receptor (beta chain) was identified in a study of blood T cell repertoires in COVID-19. Across the whole study: The United States, Italy and Spain provided the acute and convalescent COVID-19 samples. Sample material is recorded as cDNA or gDNA derived from T cells, B-cell-depleted T cells, or PBMCs.

Worth noting for this clone: This specimen includes other DNA sequences encoding the same CDR3.

Authors' methods: Amplification from reference gene primers served as the basis for estimated nucleated cell counts. Profiling relied on immunoSEQ multiplex PCR, and the TCRdb table lists in-frame clones only, not all of them. The V and J calls and clone size come from that table; D and trimming were worked out from the DNA. This repertoire shows about 150,000 clones, 60% to 85% found once; its top ten account for approximately 1.8%. The clonotype originates from a man older than 75 with acute or convalescent COVID-19. Sequenced input: peripheral blood.

The CDR3 nucleotides are TGCGCCAGCAGTTACGGACAGGGTGGTCAGCCCCAGCATTTT. Translation gives CASSYGQGGQPQHF. V gene TRBV10-2 combines with J gene TRBJ1-5; the match to TRBD1 covers 8 bases. The CDR3 is 14 amino acids. Germline V lookup: CDR1 WSHSY, CDR2 SAAADI. Germline trimming cut 5 bases from V and 6 bases from J; bases unmatched to any gene: 6.